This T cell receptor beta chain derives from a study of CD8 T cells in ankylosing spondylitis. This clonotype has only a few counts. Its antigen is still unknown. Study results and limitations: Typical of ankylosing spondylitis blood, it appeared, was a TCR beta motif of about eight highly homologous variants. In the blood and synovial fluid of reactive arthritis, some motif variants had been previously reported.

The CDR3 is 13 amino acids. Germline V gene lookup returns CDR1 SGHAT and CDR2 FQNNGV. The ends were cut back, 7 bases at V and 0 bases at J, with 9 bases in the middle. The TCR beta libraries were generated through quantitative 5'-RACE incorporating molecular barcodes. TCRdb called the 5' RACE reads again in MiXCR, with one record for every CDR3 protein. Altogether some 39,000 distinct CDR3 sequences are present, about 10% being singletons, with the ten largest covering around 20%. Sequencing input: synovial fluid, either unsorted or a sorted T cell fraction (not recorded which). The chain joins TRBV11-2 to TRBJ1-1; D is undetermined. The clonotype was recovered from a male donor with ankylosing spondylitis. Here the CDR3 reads CASNSVVNTEAFF. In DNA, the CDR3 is TGTGCCAGCAATTCGGTCGTGAACACTGAAGCTTTCTTT.